The 3 T cell receptor beta chains below all came from one sample that was sequenced in a study of cytomegalovirus exposure and HLA in healthy donors. With 60 Vbeta and 13 Jbeta primers, the PCR was carried out. Clones were read by immunoSEQ multiplex PCR, and TCRdb kept only the in-frame ones, dropping some. The data show about 88,000 clones, 85% to 90% seen once. Sample: PBMCs. These receptors originate from a man between 18 and 35 years old in good health and CMV-seronegative.

V usage is TRBV28 and J usage is TRBJ1-6; no clear D gene. Per the germline V gene, CDR1 is MDHEN and CDR2 is SYDVKM. Trimming shortened V by 2 bases and J by 8 bases, and 13 bases separated the two germline ends. The CDR3 length is 15 residues. The CDR3 nucleotides are TGTGCCAGCAGTTTAGGTGCAGGTGATTATTCACCCCTCCACTTT. The encoded protein is CASSLGAGDYSPLHF.

The CDR3 sequence is CASSLPGQGSYEQYF. Here the CDR3 DNA reads TGTGCCAGCAGCTTACCGGGACAGGGCTCCTACGAGCAGTACTTC. The chain carries TRBV5-4 and TRBJ2-7; TRBD1 matches 9 bases. This CDR3 spans 15 amino acids. Germline V gene lookup returns CDR1 SGHNT and CDR2 YYREEE (reference sequence). Losses at the gene ends were 2 bases for V and 0 bases for J; bases not matched to a gene: 3.

The chain employs TRBV15 and TRBJ2-2; 9 positions match TRBD2. There are 17 residues in the CDR3. V was clipped by 4 bases and J by 2 bases; unmatched bases: 8. Germline V gene sequence: CDR1 LNHNV, CDR2 YYDKDF (reference sequence). As DNA, the CDR3 is TGTGCCACCAGCAAGGTGCGGGAGGGCCGAAACACCGGGGAGCTGTTTTTT. Protein: CATSKVREGRNTGELFF.